These 7 T cell receptor beta chains originate from one sample sequenced in a study of CD8+ T cells in alopecia areata. RNA, once extracted, was reverse transcribed into cDNA for use as the sequencing template. This table comes from immunoSEQ multiplex PCR, and its TCRdb copy is limited to in-frame clones, with some not included. Among 75,000 to 85,000 clones, around 67% were seen once, and the ten largest hold 23%. Documented treatment: oral pan-JAK inhibitor, 5-10 mg twice daily. Sequenced here: CD8+ T cells sorted from blood, sampled at week 24, from a patient treated with tofacitinib. The receptors here all came from a human donor with alopecia areata.

The CDR3 is CASSQVARSVGGDEQYF. The CDR3, as DNA: TGCGCCAGCAGCCAAGTAGCTCGCTCTGTAGGAGGGGACGAGCAGTACTTC. The chain recombines TRBV4-1 with TRBJ2-7, with a possible D match to TRBD2 (6 bases). Germline V gene data show CDR1 as MGHRA and CDR2 as YSYEKL. This CDR3 has 17 residues. Trimming left V 1 base short and J 5 bases short, with 21 bases between.

This chain joins TRBV2 and TRBJ2-1; D possibly matches TRBD1 or TRBD2 (6 bases each). The CDR3 spans 15 residues. The V and J ends lost 6 bases and 5 bases respectively, with 17 bases between them. Per the germline V gene, CDR1 is SNHLY and CDR2 is FYNNEI. The CDR3 is CASSLEGGPNNEQFF. As DNA, the CDR3 is TGTGCCAGCAGCTTAGAGGGGGGCCCAAACAATGAGCAGTTCTTC.

This clone showed up just once. This chain connects TRBV7-2 to TRBJ2-1; 7 nucleotides agree with TRBD1. Trimming cost V 1 base and J 0 bases; bases outside gene matches: 6. Germline CDR1 reads SGHTA; CDR2 reads FQGNSA. This CDR3 is 17 amino acids long. CDR3 sequence (DNA): TGTGCCAGCAGCTTAGATGTGTCAGGGGGCTCCTACAATGAGCAGTTCTTC. Amino acids: CASSLDVSGGSYNEQFF.

The chain couples TRBV27 to TRBJ1-1; 7 bases map to TRBD1. The germline V gene has CDR1 MNHEY and CDR2 SMNVEV (reference sequence). V was clipped by 7 bases and J by 1 base; unmatched bases: 6. This CDR3 comprises 14 residues. CDR3 loop: CASTRTGRNTEAFF. The CDR3 nucleotides read TGTGCCAGCACCCGGACAGGTCGGAACACTGAAGCTTTCTTT.

This chain links TRBV19 with TRBJ1-2; 8 positions match TRBD1. V was clipped by 3 bases and J by 4 bases; unmatched bases: 7. CDR1 LNHDA and CDR2 SQIVND come from the germline V gene (reference sequence). This CDR3 has 15 amino acids. CDR3 residues: CASSIFRDRFYGYTF. The CDR3 bases are TGTGCCAGTAGTATCTTCCGGGACAGGTTCTATGGCTACACCTTC. Supplemented by reference TRBV19 and TRBJ1-2, the full variable domain reads DGGITQSPKYLFRKEGQNVTLSCEQNLNHDAMYWYRQDPGQGLRLIYYSQIVNDFQKGDIAEGYSVSREKKESFPLTVTSAQKNPTAFYLCASSIFRDRFYGYTFGSGTRLTVV.

This clone is a singleton in its sample. This sequence may be a read error, since a much larger clone differs from it by one base. This sequence joins TRBV7-3 and TRBJ2-7; TRBD2 aligns across 11 bases. The CDR3 is made up of 15 amino acids. V lost 4 bases to trimming and J lost 3 bases; unmatched junction nucleotides: 5. Germline-derived CDR1 and CDR2 are SGHTA and FQGTGA. CDR3 region: CASSSRTSGLYEQYF. The CDR3 DNA sequence: TGTGCCAGCAGCTCCAGGACTAGCGGGCTCTACGAGCAGTACTTC.

This clone was counted between two and nine times. CDR3 amino acids: CASTGGLAGTDTQYF. As DNA, the CDR3 is TGTGCCAGCACCGGCGGACTAGCGGGCACAGATACGCAGTATTTT. J is TRBJ2-3 and V is TRBV2, with TRBD2 identical over 10 bases. The V gene end was trimmed by 7 bases and the J gene end by 1 base; junction bases not matched to a gene: 5. The germline gives CDR1 SNHLY, CDR2 FYNNEI. There are 15 residues in the CDR3.